Presented here are 18 T cell receptor beta chains from one specimen sequenced in a study of Tregs in tolerant kidney transplant recipients. Clones were read by immunoSEQ multiplex PCR, and TCRdb kept only the in-frame ones, dropping some. In all, the sample yields roughly 48,000 clones. This specimen consisted of CD4+ T cells from blood, obtained before the transplant. The origin of the receptors is a human donor who received a combined kidney and bone marrow transplant.

Details on this clone: The read is 3 residues too short to cover the CDR3 end, so that end is filled in from the germline J gene. This chain links TRBV19 with TRBJ1-1; 8 bases line up with TRBD1. Germline CDR1 is LNHDA and CDR2 is SQIVND (reference sequence). The CDR3 sequence is 15 residues long. Trimming removed 7 bases from V and 0 bases from J; junction bases left unmatched: 7. CDR3 DNA, as far as it was read: TGTGCCAGTACAACGGACAGGGCTATGAACACTGAA. This translates into CASTTDRAMNTE. The CDR3 in its entirety is CASTTDRAMNTEAFF. The variable domain in full, completed from reference TRBV19 and TRBJ1-1, reads DGGITQSPKYLFRKEGQNVTLSCEQNLNHDAMYWYRQDPGQGLRLIYYSQIVNDFQKGDIAEGYSVSREKKESFPLTVTSAQKNPTAFYLCASTTDRAMNTEAFFGQGTRLTVV.

As concerns this clone: The read finishes 3 residues shy of the CDR3 end, and the germline J gene is used to complete it. The chain couples TRBV7-2 to TRBJ2-3; D unresolved. V was shortened by 5 bases and J by 0 bases, with 9 bases between the two germline ends. The germline V gene encodes CDR1 SGHTA and CDR2 FQGNSA. The CDR3 sequence is 14 residues long. The CDR3 loop reads CASSPLVSTDTQYF. The part of the CDR3 DNA that was read is TGTGCCAGCAGCCCGCTAGTCAGCACAGATACG.

Comment on this clone: The read falls 3 residues short of the CDR3 end, and the missing part is taken from the germline J gene. The chain combines TRBV20-1 with TRBJ2-7, with D perhaps matching TRBD1 (5 bases). Germline CDR1 reads DFQATT; CDR2 reads SNEGSKA (reference sequence). V was trimmed by 0 bases and J by 1 base, leaving 13 bases between them. The CDR3 runs to 15 residues. Incomplete CDR3 DNA: TGCAGTGCTAGAGAGGTCAGGGTACAGTCCTACGAG. Amino acid sequence: CSAREVRVQSYE. The complete CDR3 reads CSAREVRVQSYEQYF.

Points on this clone: With the read ending 3 residues before the CDR3 end, the germline J gene is used to fill in that end. The chain uses TRBV7-9 and TRBJ2-3; D is uncertain. CDR3 size: 14 residues. Trimming stripped 1 base from V and 2 bases from J, with 7 bases between. Germline lookup yields CDR1 SEHNR and CDR2 FQNEAQ (reference sequence). The sequenced part of the CDR3 DNA is TGTGCCAGCAGCTTAGTTCATTTCACAGATACG. Its translation is CASSLVHFTDT. The CDR3 as a whole reads CASSLVHFTDTQYF.

On this clone: The read stops 3 residues short of the end of the CDR3; the missing end is completed from the germline J gene. This rearrangement joins TRBV19 to TRBJ2-3, with D perhaps matching TRBD2 (5 bases). This CDR3 is built from 14 residues. Germline V CDR1 and CDR2: LNHDA, SQIVND (reference sequence). Trimming took 3 bases from V and 1 from J, leaving 8 bases between them. CDR3 DNA, as far as it was read: TGTGCCAGTAGTATTCCCGGGGGCACAGATACG. This translates into CASSIPGGTDT. The whole CDR3 is CASSIPGGTDTQYF.

A remark on this clone: Sequencing ends 3 residues short of the CDR3 end; the germline J gene provides the rest. This chain links TRBV18 with TRBJ2-7; D perhaps matches TRBD1 (6 bases). The V end was cut by 1 base, the J end by 0 bases, with 10 bases between. CDR3 length: 15 amino acids. CDR1 and CDR2 (germline): KGHSH, LQKENI. CDR3 loop: CASSPRAGDSYEQYF. CDR3 bases read: TGTGCCAGCTCACCACGCGCAGGGGACTCCTACGAG.

Remarks on this clone: The read stops 3 residues short of the end of the CDR3; the missing end is completed from the germline J gene. The V call is TRBV11-2, the J call TRBJ2-1; 7 nucleotides agree with TRBD2. CDR1 SGHAT and CDR2 FQNNGV come from the germline V gene. The CDR3 covers 13 residues. V lost 7 bases and J lost 9; bases outside the gene matches: 9. CDR3: CASNRGSISEQFF. The sequenced part of the CDR3 DNA is TGTGCCAGCAACCGCGGGAGTATAAGTGAG.

Concerning this clone itself: The read terminates 3 residues before the CDR3 end, so the remaining end is supplied by the germline J gene. The chain links TRBV20-1 to TRBJ2-7; D unresolved. Germline V gene sequence: CDR1 DFQATT, CDR2 SNEGSKA (reference sequence). The length of the CDR3 is 14 residues. Deletions cut 4 bases from V and 3 bases from J, with 16 bases between. The CDR3 sequence is CSATHPILRYEQYF. The part of the CDR3 DNA that was read is TGCAGTGCTACCCACCCCATTCTACGCTACGAG.

For this clone: Read coverage stops 3 residues before the CDR3 terminus; the germline J gene supplies the remainder. This chain links TRBV30 with TRBJ1-2; a weak D match, TRBD1 (6 bases). In germline, CDR1 is GTSNPN, CDR2 SVGIG (reference sequence). CDR3 length: 16 amino acids. The CDR3 DNA, read in part, is TGTGCCTGGAGTGTACGTCCCGGACAGTCCCCCGACGGC. Protein product: CAWSVRPGQSPDG. The complete CDR3 protein is CAWSVRPGQSPDGYTF.

To note about this clone: From the germline J gene comes the end of the CDR3, since the read stops 3 residues before it. The rearrangement links TRBV18 to TRBJ2-3; maybe TRBD2 (5 bases). The CDR3 covers 16 residues. V gave up 3 bases and J gave up 5 bases, with 18 bases separating them. CDR1 and CDR2 (germline): KGHSH, LQKENI. The CDR3 spells CASSPRWTGSEDTQYF. The CDR3 bases that were read are TGTGCCAGCTCACCCAGATGGACGGGGTCGGAAGATACG.

Worth noting for this clone: With the read ending 3 residues before the CDR3 end, the germline J gene is used to fill in that end. The rearrangement uses TRBV30 and TRBJ2-5; D ambiguous. The CDR3 extends over 13 amino acids. The V and J ends lost 0 bases and 6 bases respectively, with 11 bases between them. Per the germline V gene, CDR1 is GTSNPN and CDR2 is SVGIG (reference sequence). The CDR3 here is CAWSVLTSKTQYF. The sequenced CDR3 bases are TGTGCCTGGAGTGTCCTCACAAGTAAGACC.

About this clone: The junction differs from germline at one of its ends, possibly a read error. Read sequence stops 3 residues before the CDR3 end, and the germline J gene provides the missing end. The chain combines TRBV7-7 with TRBJ2-5; TRBD2 is a possible D gene (6 bases). Germline lookup yields CDR1 SSHAT and CDR2 FNYEAQ (reference sequence). The CDR3 spans 13 residues. The CDR3 DNA, read in part, is TGTGCTAGCAGCCAAGGACTACAAGAGACC. It is translated as CASSQGLQET. The entire CDR3 is CASSQGLQETQYF.

In the case of this clone: Read data end 3 residues before the CDR3 end; the end is taken from the germline J gene. The chain joins TRBV13 to TRBJ1-1, with D unclear. The CDR3 extends over 11 amino acids. V was cut by 6 bases and J by 7 bases, with 9 bases left in between. Germline loops: CDR1 PRHDT, CDR2 FYEKMQ (reference sequence). The sequenced CDR3 bases are TGTGCCAGCAGGTTCCAAAATGAA. As protein: CASRFQNE. The CDR3 as a whole reads CASRFQNEAFF.

With respect to this clone: The read ends 3 residues before the CDR3 terminus; that terminus is restored from the germline J gene. The chain recombines TRBV7-2 with TRBJ2-7; D not resolved. There are 13 residues in the CDR3. The V gene's germline CDR1 is SGHTA and CDR2 FQGNSA. Trimming removed 2 bases from V and 1 base from J, with 6 bases in between. CDR3 DNA (partial): TGTGCCAGCAGCTTATCTCAGTCCTACGAG. This codes for CASSLSQSYE. The CDR3, in full, reads CASSLSQSYEQYF.

Points on this clone: The read halts 3 residues ahead of the CDR3 end, with the missing end drawn from the germline J gene. The chain recombines TRBV30 with TRBJ2-5; D uncertain. This CDR3 is 12 amino acids long. The germline CDR1 and CDR2 sequences are GTSNPN and SVGIG (reference sequence). V was clipped by 4 bases and J by 5 bases, with 11 bases between them. The CDR3 region is CAWTPREETQYF. CDR3 DNA, as far as it was read: TGTGCCTGGACACCTCGCGAGGAGACC.

CDR3 bases read: TGTGCCAGCACCACAGCATGGAATGAG. Amino acid sequence: CASTTAWNE. The full-length CDR3 reads as CASTTAWNEQFF. This sequence joins TRBV6-2 or TRBV6-3 and TRBJ2-1; D gene ambiguous. The DNA ends 3 residues before the CDR3 does, and the rest of the CDR3 is filled in from the germline J gene. V lost 7 bases, J lost 7 bases, and 11 bases lay in between. Germline V lookup: CDR1 MNHEY, CDR2 SVGEGT. The CDR3 extends over 12 amino acids.

For this clone: The CDR3 end is not reached by the read, which stops 3 residues before it; the germline J gene fills it in. The chain combines TRBV11-3 with TRBJ2-1, with D possibly matching TRBD2 (5 bases). This CDR3 is 13 amino acids long. V was trimmed by 5 bases and J by 7 bases, leaving 12 bases between them. Germline lookup yields CDR1 SGHNT and CDR2 YENEEA. CDR3: CASSPQAENEQFF. Partial CDR3 DNA: TGTGCCAGCAGCCCCCAAGCGGAAAATGAG.

Concerning this clone: The DNA ends 3 residues before the CDR3 does, and the rest of the CDR3 is filled in from the germline J gene. The rearrangement links TRBV5-1 to TRBJ2-7, with 12 bases identical to TRBD1. Trimming at V came to 4 bases and at J to 5 bases, leaving 4 bases not matched to a gene. The CDR3 is made up of 14 amino acids. The V gene's germline CDR1 is SGHRS and CDR2 YFSETQ. The sequenced CDR3 bases are TGCGCCAGCAGCACGGGACAGGGGGCGAACGAG. As protein: CASSTGQGANE. The CDR3, in full, reads CASSTGQGANEQYF.